This record concerns one TCR beta chain sequence. Its matching antigen is unknown. The data originate from a study of cytomegalovirus exposure and HLA in healthy donors. Study conclusions and caveats: HLA alleles showed associations with 15,000 to 20,000 TCR beta sequences in a later analysis, at a 0.05 false discovery rate. Earlier analysis looked at TCR beta V segments, and most were productive about 90% or about 30% of the time. What was likely a sequencing artifact was a cluster of highly shared sequence variants. In a later analysis, most CMV-associated TCR beta chains appeared HLA-restricted.

After removal of 2 bases from V and 4 bases from J, the junction contained 6 bases not matched to a gene. CDR3 length equals 15 residues. Germline V CDR1 and CDR2: LGHNA, YSLEER. Both 60 Vbeta primers and 13 Jbeta primers went into the PCR. The table came from immunoSEQ multiplex PCR; TCRdb's copy has only in-frame clones and leaves some out. The sample comprises around 180,000 clones, approximately 80% of which are singletons, and 2% to 3% rests with the top ten. This receptor was obtained from a male donor in good health and CMV-seronegative. The chain links TRBV4-3 to TRBJ2-5, with 8 bases lining up with TRBD2. The sample consisted of PBMCs. The DNA for the CDR3 is TGCGCCAGCAGCCAAACGGGGGGGCCGGCAGAGACCCAGTACTTC. Its translation is CASSQTGGPAETQYF.